Following are 30 T cell receptor beta chains from one sample sequenced in a study of T cell responses to AZD1222 COVID-19 vaccine. The data were produced by immunoSEQ multiplex PCR, yet TCRdb's version contains in-frame clones alone and is incomplete. The profile shows 100,000 to 150,000 clones, roughly 90% of them singletons. The input for sequencing was peripheral blood, taken on day 0 of AZD1222 vaccination. The receptors originated from an adult in good health.

V and J are TRBV3-1 (or the pseudogene TRBV3-2) and TRBJ1-1; no clear D gene. Deletions cut 1 base from V and 1 base from J, with 10 bases between. Germline lookup yields CDR1 LGHDT and CDR2 YNNKEL (reference sequence). This CDR3 spans 15 amino acids. CDR3 in amino acids: CASSQVHSGNTEAFF. The CDR3 region has the DNA TGTGCCAGCAGCCAAGTACACTCAGGGAACACTGAAGCTTTCTTT.

The J gene is TRBJ1-6, the V gene TRBV5-4, with 10 bases matching TRBD1. V was clipped by 2 bases and J by 8 bases; unmatched bases: 7. The CDR3 has 16 amino acids. Germline loops: CDR1 SGHNT, CDR2 YYREEE (reference sequence). For the CDR3, the DNA is TGTGCCAGCAGCTTCGGAGGACAGGGGGACTATTCACCCCTCCACTTT. Its protein is CASSFGGQGDYSPLHF.

This chain joins TRBV28 and TRBJ1-4, with a tentative D call TRBD1 (6 bases). The CDR3 has 13 amino acids. Trimming removed 6 bases from V and 3 bases from J, with 8 bases in between. Germline-derived CDR1 and CDR2 are MDHEN and SYDVKM. For the CDR3, the DNA is TGTGCCAGCAGCCGGACAGCTAATGAAAAACTGTTTTTT. This translates into CASSRTANEKLFF. Based on the CDR3 plus reference TRBV28 and TRBJ1-4, the full variable domain is DVKVTQSSRYLVKRTGEKVFLECVQDMDHENMFWYRQDPGLGLRLIYFSYDVKMKEKGDIPEGYSVSREKKERFSLILESASTNQTSMYLCASSRTANEKLFFGSGTQLSVL.

The chain combines TRBV28 with TRBJ2-7, with D perhaps TRBD1 (5 bases). Germline assignment: CDR1 MDHEN and CDR2 SYDVKM. The CDR3 extends over 12 amino acids. V shed 10 bases and J shed 2 bases, with 12 bases lying between them. This CDR3 is CAISRQTYEQYF. The CDR3 coding sequence is TGTGCCATCAGCAGACAGACCTACGAGCAGTACTTC.

The chain couples TRBV28 to TRBJ1-2; a weak D match, TRBD1 (5 bases). Per germline, CDR1 MDHEN and CDR2 SYDVKM. The ends were cut back, 6 bases at V and 8 bases at J, with 16 bases in the middle. The CDR3 sequence is 13 residues long. Written as DNA, the CDR3 is TGTGCCAGCAGCCCAGACAGCAGTGCGGGCTACACCTTC. Protein: CASSPDSSAGYTF.

The chain carries TRBV28 and TRBJ1-6; maybe TRBD1 (5 bases). The CDR3 is 16 amino acids. CDR1 is MDHEN, CDR2 SYDVKM, per germline. Trimming took off 8 bases at V and 1 base at J, with 15 bases between the two ends. CDR3 coding DNA: TGTGCCAGCGCCCAGGCCCAGGGTTCCTATAATTCACCCCTCCACTTT. The encoded protein is CASAQAQGSYNSPLHF.

The gene calls are TRBV6-5 and TRBJ2-5; unclear D gene. Trimming removed 5 bases from V and 2 bases from J, with 12 bases in between. The CDR3 is 14 amino acids. The germline V gene encodes CDR1 MNHEY and CDR2 SVGAGI. The CDR3 nucleotides are TGTGCCAGCAGTCCTCCGGCCATACAAGAGACCCAGTACTTC. Residues: CASSPPAIQETQYF.

As regards this clone: Other nucleotide sequences from this sample produce the same CDR3. The J gene is TRBJ1-5, the V gene TRBV5-1; 8 bases agree with TRBD1. The CDR3 consists of 15 residues. V gave up 1 base and J gave up 2 bases; unmatched junction bases: 2. Germline values: CDR1 SGHRS, CDR2 YFSETQ. The CDR3 nucleotides read TGCGCCAGCAGCTTGTTGGGACAGGGCAATCAGCCCCAGCATTTT. Amino acids: CASSLLGQGNQPQHF.

The chain carries TRBV6-5 and TRBJ2-6; D not certain. CDR3 length: 15 amino acids. V lost 4 bases to trimming and J lost 0 bases, with 7 bases between them. Germline CDR1 is MNHEY and CDR2 is SVGAGI. The CDR3 nucleotides are TGTGCCAGCAGTTTTATTAGCTCTGGGGCCAACGTCCTGACTTTC. Translated, it gives CASSFISSGANVLTF.

This chain uses TRBV7-4 with TRBJ2-2; D uncertain. V lost 1 base and J lost 4, with 13 bases in between. The CDR3 has 16 residues. The germline CDR1 and CDR2 sequences are SGHVT and SQSDAQ. The CDR3 is CASSLDLPLSTGELFF. The DNA of the CDR3 is TGTGCCAGCAGCTTAGACTTACCTTTGAGCACCGGGGAGCTGTTTTTT.

The chain couples TRBV30 to TRBJ1-2; a possible D gene is TRBD1 (5 bases). The CDR3 length is 16 residues. From germline, CDR1 is GTSNPN and CDR2 SVGIG (reference sequence). V lost 2 bases, J lost 5 bases, and 21 bases lay in between. CDR3 nucleotide sequence: TGTGCCTGGAGTCCCCCTAACCGGGACGGAGGATATGGCTACACCTTC. This codes for CAWSPPNRDGGYGYTF.

V and J are TRBV27 and TRBJ2-7; D ambiguous. Trimming cost V 2 bases and J 2 bases, with 16 bases left between them. The V gene's germline CDR1 is MNHEY and CDR2 SMNVEV (reference sequence). The CDR3 contains 16 residues. The chain's CDR3 is CASSLGVDYNAYEQYF. The CDR3 bases are TGTGCCAGCAGTTTAGGTGTAGATTATAACGCCTACGAGCAGTACTTC.

The CDR3 DNA sequence: TGTGCCAGCAGTCGGGAGGTTCCGGAAGGGGGCTACACCTTC. Amino acids: CASSREVPEGGYTF. V usage is TRBV28 and J usage is TRBJ1-2; D gene ambiguous. CDR3 length: 14 amino acids. Trimming took off 5 bases at V and 8 bases at J, with 18 bases between the two ends. The V gene's germline CDR1 is MDHEN and CDR2 SYDVKM.

The V call is TRBV28, the J call TRBJ1-5; TRBD1 might be the D (5 bases). The CDR3 consists of 19 residues. V was pared by 6 bases and J by 0 bases, with 24 bases between. The germline V gene has CDR1 MDHEN and CDR2 SYDVKM. CDR3 bases: TGTGCCAGCAGATTAGGCCGCGGGGGGAGAGTCGATAGCAATCAGCCCCAGCATTTT. This encodes CASRLGRGGRVDSNQPQHF.

This clone was found a few times. This chain connects TRBV12-3 or TRBV12-4 to TRBJ2-5; unclear D gene. V gave up 1 base and J gave up 0 bases, with 3 bases separating them. The CDR3 sequence is 13 residues long. CDR3 nucleotide sequence: TGTGCCAGCAGTTTAGGCCACCAAGAGACCCAGTACTTC. Translated: CASSLGHQETQYF.

As to this clone: At one of its ends the junction is not consistent with the germline gene, which may arise from a read error. This chain links TRBV19 with TRBJ1-1, with TRBD1 as a possible D gene (6 bases). The germline V gene encodes CDR1 LNHDA and CDR2 SQIVND (reference sequence). The CDR3 length is 17 residues. The CDR3 sequence: CASSPRTDHQKNAEAFF. CDR3 bases: TGTGCCAGTAGTCCCAGGACAGATCACCAGAAGAACGCTGAAGCTTTCTTT.

The chain carries TRBV4-1 and TRBJ1-1; D gene unclear. This CDR3 is built from 15 residues. Germline CDR1 and CDR2: MGHRA and YSYEKL. V was cut by 2 bases and J by 1 base, with 11 bases left in between. CDR3 loop: CASSQPAETNTEAFF. In DNA, the CDR3 is TGCGCCAGCAGCCAACCGGCTGAAACGAACACTGAAGCTTTCTTT.

The chain employs TRBV28 and TRBJ2-5; D unclear. The germline V gene has CDR1 MDHEN and CDR2 SYDVKM. The CDR3 is made up of 13 amino acids. The V and J ends lost 2 bases and 5 bases respectively, with 9 bases between them. The CDR3 region has the DNA TGTGCCAGCAGTTTAGACGATTGGGAGACCCAGTACTTC. Translation: CASSLDDWETQYF.

The J gene is TRBJ1-6, the V gene TRBV21-1. TRBV21-1 is described as a pseudogene. The CDR3 totals 16 residues. Written as DNA, the CDR3 is TGTGCCAGCAGCAAAGGGCGGGCAGGGAGGATTTCACCCCTCCACTTT. It codes for CASSKGRAGRISPLHF.

The rearrangement links TRBV4-1 to TRBJ2-1, with 8 bases fitting TRBD2. This CDR3 spans 14 amino acids. V lost 3 bases and J lost 13; bases outside the gene matches: 11. In germline, CDR1 is MGHRA, CDR2 YSYEKL. As DNA, the CDR3 is TGCGCCAGCAGCCATGGGATATCTAGCGGGCCACAGTTCTTC. It is translated as CASSHGISSGPQFF.

CDR3 residues: CASSPTGDTEAFF. CDR3 sequence (DNA): TGTGCCAGCTCACCGACTGGGGACACTGAAGCTTTCTTT. The chain uses TRBV18 and TRBJ1-1; unclear D gene. Germline CDR1 reads KGHSH; CDR2 reads LQKENI. V gave up 3 bases and J gave up 3 bases, with 8 bases separating them. CDR3 length: 13 residues.

This clone was seen just once. The V call is TRBV6-6, the J call TRBJ1-2, with D possibly matching TRBD1 (6 bases). The CDR3 sequence is 15 residues long. Trimming shortened V by 5 bases and J by 6 bases, and 19 bases separated the two germline ends. Germline lookup yields CDR1 MNHNY and CDR2 SVGAGI (reference sequence). The CDR3 bases are TGTGCCAGCAGTAAAGACGGGGGCCTTAATGATGGCTACACCTTC. This encodes CASSKDGGLNDGYTF.

This CDR3 reads CAMQGFGLASRTISPLHF. DNA for the CDR3: TGTGCCATGCAAGGGTTTGGGTTGGCAAGTCGGACGATTTCACCCCTCCACTTT. V is TRBV21-1 and J is TRBJ1-6. TRBV21-1 is deemed a pseudogene. The CDR3 extends over 18 amino acids.

This chain joins TRBV9 and TRBJ2-7; D unclear. The V gene's germline CDR1 is SGDLS and CDR2 YYNGEE. The CDR3 runs 14 residues. The V gene lost 4 bases and the J gene lost 6 bases, with 17 bases spanning the gap. The CDR3 is CASSPGPLGAEQYF. Here the CDR3 DNA reads TGTGCCAGCAGCCCCGGGCCGTTGGGCGCCGAGCAGTACTTC.

The rearrangement joins TRBV28 to TRBJ1-1; D is uncertain. In germline, CDR1 is MDHEN, CDR2 SYDVKM. Trimming took 8 bases from V and 2 from J, leaving 6 bases between them. The CDR3 covers 11 residues. CDR3 nucleotide sequence: TGTGCCAGCGGGCTAAACACTGAAGCTTTCTTT. Translated: CASGLNTEAFF.

The gene calls are TRBV5-1 and TRBJ1-2; D remains ambiguous. Per germline, CDR1 SGHRS and CDR2 YFSETQ. The V gene lost 0 bases and the J gene lost 2 bases, with 8 bases spanning the gap. CDR3 length: 14 amino acids. The CDR3 reads CASSLVSGNYGYTF. The CDR3 DNA reads as TGCGCCAGCAGCTTGGTGTCGGGGAACTATGGCTACACCTTC.

Note on this clone: This may stem from a read error, because a much larger clone lies one nucleotide away. V usage is TRBV7-9 and J usage is TRBJ1-6; 7 bases align to TRBD1. Germline CDR1 is SEHNR and CDR2 is FQNEAQ (reference sequence). The CDR3 covers 14 residues. The junction had 6 bases not matched to a gene; V was cut back by 6 bases and J by 7 bases. CDR3 residues: CASSGGTENSPLHF. CDR3 coding DNA: TGTGCCAGCAGTGGCGGGACAGAGAATTCACCCCTCCACTTT.

This chain joins TRBV9 and TRBJ1-4; D unclear. Germline lookup yields CDR1 SGDLS and CDR2 YYNGEE. Trimming took off 1 base at V and 5 bases at J, with 12 bases between the two ends. This CDR3 contains 15 residues. This CDR3 reads CASSVSYGSNEKLFF. CDR3 nucleotides: TGTGCCAGCAGCGTATCGTATGGGTCCAATGAAAAACTGTTTTTT.

The rearrangement uses TRBV5-8 and TRBJ1-2; D is uncertain. V gave up 0 bases and J gave up 8 bases, with 5 bases separating them. The CDR3 extends over 11 amino acids. Germline V gene lookup returns CDR1 SGHTS and CDR2 YDEGEE. The CDR3 protein is CASSLVGGYTF. Written as DNA, the CDR3 is TGTGCCAGCAGCTTGGTTGGAGGCTACACCTTC. Combining the CDR3 with reference TRBV5-8 and TRBJ1-2 gives the whole variable domain EAGVTQSPTHLIKTRGQQATLRCSPISGHTSVYWYQQALGLGLQFLLWYDEGEERNRGNFPPRFSGRQFPNYSSELNVNALELEDSALYLCASSLVGGYTFGSGTRLTVV.

This clone is a singleton in its sample. CDR3 DNA sequence: TGTGCCAGCAGGACGACGGCCTCTAACTATGGCTACACCTTC. Translating it yields CASRTTASNYGYTF. The gene calls are TRBV28 and TRBJ1-2; D not certain. Trimming stripped 6 bases from V and 0 bases from J, with 11 bases between. The germline V gene encodes CDR1 MDHEN and CDR2 SYDVKM. There are 14 residues in the CDR3.